These T cell receptor beta chains were read from a single sample in a study of blood T cell repertoires in COVID-19. The repertoire was sequenced with immunoSEQ multiplex PCR; TCRdb's copy has only in-frame clones and lacks some. The data contain around 250,000 clones, about 90% of them singletons. The sequenced sample consisted of PBMCs or T cells enriched from blood (not recorded which). These receptors all stem from a middle-aged woman who had been exposed to COVID-19. The CDR3 runs from the conserved cysteine through the conserved F or W. The order of the fields is V gene, clone size, D gene, CDR3 length, J gene, CDR3 DNA, CDR3 protein. A D gene is named only where the DNA matches it firmly. Clone size is shown for a subset of rows, as once, few, many or a class of expanded clone.

TRBV19	.	.	13	TRBJ1-3	TGTGCCAGTAGTATAGATCCCCAAGCCACCATATATTTT	CASSIDPQATIYF
TRBV28	.	.	12	TRBJ1-1	TGTGCCAGCAGTTTGGCGGGGACCGAAGCTTTCTTT	CASSLAGTEAFF
TRBV6-5	.	TRBD1	14	TRBJ1-1	TGTGCCAGCAGTTATCAGGGGGCGAACACTGAAGCTTTCTTT	CASSYQGANTEAFF
TRBV5-1	.	TRBD1	15	TRBJ2-3	TGTGCCAGCAGGGGTGTGGGACAGGTCACAGATACGCAGTATTTT	CASRGVGQVTDTQYF
TRBV3-1/TRBV3-2	.	.	12	TRBJ1-2	TGTGCCAGCAGCCAAGTGCAGGGCGGGAGCACCTTC	CASSQVQGGSTF
TRBV29-1	.	.	13	TRBJ1-6	TGCAGCGTTGTAGAGTCAAATAATTCACCCCTCCACTTT	CSVVESNNSPLHF
TRBV10-3	.	TRBD1	15	TRBJ1-4	TGTGCCATCAGTGGCACGGGACAGGTATCAGAAAAACTGTTTTTT	CAISGTGQVSEKLFF
TRBV18	.	.	15	TRBJ1-1	TGTGCCAGCTCACCCGACAGGCCTCAGGGCACTGAAGCTTTCTTT	CASSPDRPQGTEAFF
TRBV6-6	.	.	14	TRBJ1-3	TGTGCCAGCAGTTACTCCGCCCCTACGGAGGGGATATATTTT	CASSYSAPTEGIYF
TRBV2	many	.	14	TRBJ1-5	TGTGCCAGCAGGCGAGGGTATGGCAATCAGCCCCAGCATTTT	CASRRGYGNQPQHF
TRBV7-7	once	.	13	TRBJ2-1	TGTGCTAGCAGCTTAAGTTCCGGGAATGAGCAGTTCTTC	CASSLSSGNEQFF
TRBV4-2	.	TRBD1	15	TRBJ1-4	TGTGCCAGCAGCCCGGGACGGACAGGTGGCGAAAAACTGTTTTTT	CASSPGRTGGEKLFF
TRBV4-2	once	TRBD1	14	TRBJ2-7	TGTGCCAGCAGCCAAACAGGGGATGCCTACGAGCAGTACTTC	CASSQTGDAYEQYF
TRBV18	.	TRBD1	16	TRBJ2-2	TGTGCCAGCTCAACGACAGGGGGCAGGAACACCGGGGAGCTGTTTTTT	CASSTTGGRNTGELFF
TRBV12-3/TRBV12-4	.	.	13	TRBJ2-1	TGTGCCAGCAGTCCAGGGCCAGCAAATGAGCAGTTCTTC	CASSPGPANEQFF
TRBV19	.	.	12	TRBJ2-5	TGTGCCAGTAGTGAGGGTATGGAGACCCAGTACTTC	CASSEGMETQYF
TRBV11-3	.	.	14	TRBJ1-2	TGTGCCAGCAGCCCAAGAGGACAGACCTATGGCTACACCTTC	CASSPRGQTYGYTF
TRBV23-1	.	.	15	TRBJ2-7	TGCGCCAGCGGAACTGGGACACAGGGAACCTACGAGCAGTACTTC	CASGTGTQGTYEQYF
TRBV7-2	.	.	14	TRBJ1-2	TGTGCCAGCACCGTGAAGACGGAGAACTATGGCTACACCTTC	CASTVKTENYGYTF
TRBV29-1	.	.	15	TRBJ1-1	TGCAGCGTTGCGGGGTTTGGTCGTGGGAACACTGAAGCTTTCTTT	CSVAGFGRGNTEAFF
TRBV5-1	.	TRBD1	14	TRBJ1-1	TGCGCCAGCACCTGGACAGGGGAGGGGACTGAAGCTTTCTTT	CASTWTGEGTEAFF
TRBV5-4	.	TRBD1	16	TRBJ2-3	TGTGCCAGCAGCATAGGTGGACAGGCCGACACAGATACGCAGTATTTT	CASSIGGQADTDTQYF
TRBV27	once	TRBD1	13	TRBJ1-2	TGTGCCAGCAGTTTAAACAGGGGCTATGGCTACACCTTC	CASSLNRGYGYTF
TRBV7-2	.	.	13	TRBJ1-5	TGTGCCAGCAGTCGGGGATCAAGGCAGCCCCAGCATTTT	CASSRGSRQPQHF
TRBV6-5	once	TRBD1	13	TRBJ2-1	TGTGCCAGCAGCCGGGACAGAGGGAATGAGCAGTTCTTC	CASSRDRGNEQFF
TRBV24-1	.	TRBD1	14	TRBJ1-2	TGTGCCACCAGTGCCGTCGACAGGGGATATGGCTACACCTTC	CATSAVDRGYGYTF
TRBV2	.	.	13	TRBJ1-1	TGTGCCAGCCATACAGGGTGGAACACTGAAGCTTTCTTT	CASHTGWNTEAFF
TRBV7-9	.	.	17	TRBJ1-4	TGTGCCAGCAGCTTAGTGGTGGGCAGCATCACTAATGAAAAACTGTTTTTT	CASSLVVGSITNEKLFF
TRBV18	once	TRBD2	16	TRBJ2-1	TGTGCCAGCTCGCCCACAGCGGGGGGTCCCTACAATGAGCAGTTCTTC	CASSPTAGGPYNEQFF
TRBV30	few	.	13	TRBJ1-2	TGTGCCTGGACGGAGGTGCGGGCCCATGGCTACACCTTC	CAWTEVRAHGYTF
TRBV12-3/TRBV12-4	.	TRBD1	13	TRBJ1-2	TGTGCCAGCAGTTGGACAGGACCCAGTGGCTACACCTTC	CASSWTGPSGYTF
TRBV2	.	TRBD2	14	TRBJ2-1	TGTGCCAGCTTCCTAGCGGGGGGTTACAATGAGCAGTTCTTC	CASFLAGGYNEQFF
TRBV28	.	.	14	TRBJ1-5	TGTGCCAGCAGTTTGTGGGAGGGGGATCAGCCCCAGCATTTT	CASSLWEGDQPQHF
TRBV24-1	.	.	14	TRBJ1-2	TGTGCCACCAGTGACCCACCTAAGAACTATGGCTACACCTTC	CATSDPPKNYGYTF
TRBV9	.	TRBD2	15	TRBJ2-3	TGTGCCAGCAGCGTAGGCGGGAGAGGGACAGATACGCAGTATTTT	CASSVGGRGTDTQYF
TRBV30	once	.	14	TRBJ2-1	TGTGCCTCCCAAGGCGGGGGCTTTTACAATGAGCAGTTCTTC	CASQGGGFYNEQFF
TRBV19	.	.	14	TRBJ1-5	TGTGCCAGTAGTAGGCCGGGGGGCGGTCAGCCCCAGCATTTT	CASSRPGGGQPQHF
TRBV9	.	TRBD2	18	TRBJ2-5	TGTGCCAGCAGCGCGACACAGGGACTAGCGGGAGGGCAAGAGACCCAGTACTTC	CASSATQGLAGGQETQYF
TRBV7-3	.	TRBD2	15	TRBJ2-1	TGTGCCAGCAGCCAAAAGGGGCGACTAGCAAGTGAGCAGTTCTTC	CASSQKGRLASEQFF
TRBV6-5	once	.	12	TRBJ1-1	TGTGCCAGCAGACCCACCGGGGTTGAAGCTTTCTTT	CASRPTGVEAFF
TRBV29-1	.	TRBD1	14	TRBJ2-5	TGCAGCGCCAGGGACAGGGGGCGAGCAGAGACCCAGTACTTC	CSARDRGRAETQYF
TRBV30	.	.	12	TRBJ1-3	TGTGCCTGGAGTCTTACTGGAAACACCATATATTTT	CAWSLTGNTIYF
TRBV7-9	.	TRBD1	16	TRBJ2-3	TGTGCCAGCAGCTTCGTGACAGGGAGTGGTACAGATACGCAGTATTTT	CASSFVTGSGTDTQYF
TRBV6-5	.	.	12	TRBJ1-1	TGTGCCAGCAGTTACACATTGTGTTGGGCTTTCTTT	CASSYTLCWAFF
TRBV4-2	.	.	15	TRBJ1-2	TGTGCCAGCAGCCAGGATCCAGGCGCGAACTATGGCTACACCTTC	CASSQDPGANYGYTF
TRBV2	.	.	12	TRBJ2-1	TGTGCCAGCAGTGGCGAGGGCGGTGAGCAGTTCTTC	CASSGEGGEQFF
TRBV5-4	few	.	15	TRBJ1-1	TGTGCCAGCACCCCGGGGTCCGGGGAGAACACTGAAGCTTTCTTT	CASTPGSGENTEAFF
TRBV6-2/TRBV6-3	.	.	16	TRBJ2-6	TGTGCCAGCAGTTCTGTCAGGGTGACTGGGGCCAACGTCCTGACTTTC	CASSSVRVTGANVLTF
TRBV14	.	.	14	TRBJ1-2	TGTGCCAGCAGCCGAGGGAGAGAACGATATGGCTACACCTTC	CASSRGRERYGYTF
TRBV21-1	.	.	16	TRBJ1-6	TGTGCCAGCAGCAAAGGGGAACAGGGGTGCCCATCACCCCTCCACTTT	CASSKGEQGCPSPLHF
TRBV21-1	.	.	17	TRBJ2-2	TGTGCCAGCAGCAACAGGAAGGGGTGGGAAAACACCGGGGAGCTGTTTTTT	CASSNRKGWENTGELFF
TRBV19	.	TRBD2	15	TRBJ2-1	TGTGCCAGTAGTAGGGAGGGAGGGTCCTACAATGAGCAGTTCTTC	CASSREGGSYNEQFF
TRBV3-1/TRBV3-2	.	.	14	TRBJ2-5	TGTGCCAGCAGCGAAGCGGACAGACAAGAGACCCAGTACTTC	CASSEADRQETQYF
TRBV10-3	.	.	10	TRBJ1-1	TGTGCCATCAGTGAAGAGGGTCTGGTCTTT	CAISEEGLVF
TRBV7-9	.	.	15	TRBJ1-4	TGTGCCAGCAGCTTACAGGGAGGTGAGCAAGGAAAACTGTTTTTT	CASSLQGGEQGKLFF
TRBV5-1	.	.	13	TRBJ1-3	TGTGCCAGCAGCAGCACAGGGTTCGACACCATATATTTT	CASSSTGFDTIYF
TRBV15	.	TRBD2	18	TRBJ2-1	TGTGCCACCAGCAGAGAGTCCGGGACTAGCCTAGGTCACAATGAGCAGTTCTTC	CATSRESGTSLGHNEQFF
TRBV9	.	.	15	TRBJ1-2	TGTGCCAGCAGCGTACACGGGGGGGAGGGCTATGGCTACACCTTC	CASSVHGGEGYGYTF
TRBV10-3	.	TRBD1	14	TRBJ1-4	TGTGCCATCAGTGAGGGACAGGGGAATGAAAAACTGTTTTTT	CAISEGQGNEKLFF
TRBV7-3	few	.	13	TRBJ1-6	TGTGCCAGCAGCTTATCTCATAATTCACCCCTCCACTTT	CASSLSHNSPLHF